The clone carrying this T cell receptor (beta chain) was observed a few times. This sample was included in a study of blood T cell repertoires in COVID-19. V lost 8 bases to trimming and J lost 5 bases; unmatched junction nucleotides: 4. Germline assignment: CDR1 MNHNS and CDR2 SASEGT. The CDR3 loop spans 13 amino acids. In the authors' methods: Quantification of nucleated cells was approximated via reference gene primer amplification. Generated by immunoSEQ multiplex PCR, the TCRdb table keeps only in-frame clones and is missing some. V, J and clone size are those of that table, while D and trimming were read from the DNA. This sample has about 130,000 clones; 79% occur once, and the top ten carry 37%.

Sample: peripheral blood. The sequence came from a man aged 35 to 55 with active or convalescent COVID-19. The J gene is TRBJ1-5, the V gene TRBV6-1; 9 bases fit TRBD1. The CDR3, as DNA: TGTGCCAGCGCGGACAGGGGCGATCAGCCCCAGCATTTT. Protein: CASADRGDQPQHF.